This T cell receptor (beta chain) was observed in a study of blood T cell repertoires in COVID-19. On the study more broadly: Samples of COVID-19 (acute and convalescent) were obtained from the United States, Italy and Spain. From T cells, B-cell-depleted T cells, or PBMCs came the material, which was cDNA or gDNA.

The CDR3 runs to 15 residues. Trimming removed 4 bases from V and 0 bases from J, with 11 bases in between. Original processing methods: Scientists estimated how many nucleated cells there were by amplifying reference gene primers. TCRdb keeps only in-frame clones here, not all; method: immunoSEQ multiplex PCR. The V and J calls and clone size come from that table; D and trimming were worked out from the DNA. The table shows around 270,000 clones, with roughly 84% occurring only once. The sequenced sample consisted of peripheral blood. This sequence was found in a woman aged 35 to 49 who had recovered from COVID-19. J is TRBJ1-5 and V is TRBV5-3; D is unclear. TRBV5-3 is placed among ORFs of uncertain function. This CDR3 is CARSPQIYSNQPQHF. The CDR3 coding sequence is TGTGCCAGAAGCCCTCAGATTTATAGCAATCAGCCCCAGCATTTT.